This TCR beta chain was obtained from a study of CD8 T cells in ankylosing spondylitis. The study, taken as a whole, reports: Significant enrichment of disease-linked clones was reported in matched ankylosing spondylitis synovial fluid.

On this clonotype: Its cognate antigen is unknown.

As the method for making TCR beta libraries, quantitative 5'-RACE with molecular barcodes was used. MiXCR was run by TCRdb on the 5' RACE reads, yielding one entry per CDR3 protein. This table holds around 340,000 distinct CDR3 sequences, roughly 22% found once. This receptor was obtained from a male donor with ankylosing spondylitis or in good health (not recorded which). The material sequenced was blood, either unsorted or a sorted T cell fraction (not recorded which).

CDR3 nucleotide sequence: TGCAGTGCTAGAGGGACTGGGTGGGCCCTCGTTACGCAGTATTTT. This gives the protein CSARGTGWALVTQYF. The rearrangement links TRBV20-1 to TRBJ2-3; a weak D match, TRBD2 (5 bases). This CDR3 spans 15 amino acids. Trimming removed 1 base at V and 8 bases at J, with 19 bases between. The germline gives CDR1 DFQATT, CDR2 SNEGSKA (reference sequence).